The 29 T cell receptor beta chains listed next were all sequenced from one sample in a study of cytomegalovirus exposure and HLA in healthy donors. It was with 60 Vbeta and 13 Jbeta primers that the PCR ran. Method: immunoSEQ multiplex PCR; TCRdb's copy keeps in-frame clones and lacks some. Of 120,000 or so clones listed, around 77% were seen once; the top ten hold less than 6%. The source material was PBMCs. Every receptor here comes from a man between 18 and 29 years old in good health and CMV-seropositive.

This chain connects TRBV18 to TRBJ1-2; TRBD1 matches 9 bases. The V segment lost 3 bases and the J segment 7 bases; nucleotides outside the gene matches: 9. There are 15 residues in the CDR3. In germline, CDR1 is KGHSH, CDR2 LQKENI. The CDR3 sequence: CASSPQQGAFGGYTF. The CDR3 DNA sequence: TGTGCCAGCTCACCTCAACAGGGGGCGTTTGGTGGCTACACCTTC.

This chain uses TRBV19 with TRBJ1-2; D perhaps matches TRBD1 (6 bases). Looked up from germline, CDR1 is LNHDA and CDR2 is SQIVND (reference sequence). V was cut by 3 bases and J by 7 bases, with 21 bases left in between. This CDR3 region has 16 residues. CDR3 DNA sequence: TGTGCCAGTAGTATCCAAGCTGGGGCAGGGGCATTTGGCTACACCTTC. Translated, it gives CASSIQAGAGAFGYTF. The whole variable domain, filled in from reference TRBV19 and TRBJ1-2, reads DGGITQSPKYLFRKEGQNVTLSCEQNLNHDAMYWYRQDPGQGLRLIYYSQIVNDFQKGDIAEGYSVSREKKESFPLTVTSAQKNPTAFYLCASSIQAGAGAFGYTFGSGTRLTVV.

The genes are TRBV15 and TRBJ2-2, with 8 bases aligning to TRBD2. The V gene end was trimmed by 0 bases and the J gene end by 4 bases; junction bases not matched to a gene: 7. The V gene's germline CDR1 is LNHNV and CDR2 YYDKDF (reference sequence). The CDR3 runs 17 residues. The CDR3 sequence: CATSRDPGGGLTGELFF. CDR3 sequence (DNA): TGTGCCACCAGCAGAGATCCCGGGGGGGGCCTCACCGGGGAGCTGTTTTTT.

The chain is built from TRBV6-5 and TRBJ1-5; TRBD1 matches at 8 bases. Germline CDR1 MNHEY, CDR2 SVGAGI. This CDR3 has 15 amino acids. Trimming cost V 6 bases and J 2 bases; bases outside gene matches: 6. CDR3 sequence: CASSSGQGGNQPQHF. In nucleotides, the CDR3 is TGTGCCAGCAGCTCCGGACAGGGTGGCAATCAGCCCCAGCATTTT.

A note on this clone: At one of its ends the junction is not consistent with the germline gene, which may arise from a read error. The rearrangement uses TRBV7-7 and TRBJ2-7, with TRBD1 matching 7 bases. CDR1 and CDR2 (germline): SSHAT, FNYEAQ (reference sequence). There are 13 residues in the CDR3. CDR3 nucleotides: TGTGCTAGCAGCTCAAGACAGGGTAACGAGCAGTACTTC. Protein sequence: CASSSRQGNEQYF.

The chain joins TRBV5-1 to TRBJ2-5, with 8 nucleotides matching TRBD2. Unmatched junction bases numbered 7, after V lost 0 bases and J lost 6 bases. Germline-derived CDR1 and CDR2 are SGHRS and YFSETQ. This CDR3 contains 15 residues. Written as DNA, the CDR3 is TGCGCCAGCAGCTTGGGGGGACTAGAGTCGCAGACCCAGTACTTC. This codes for CASSLGGLESQTQYF.

The J gene is TRBJ2-3, the V gene TRBV27; D uncertain. V was pared by 3 bases and J by 4 bases, with 8 bases between. Per the germline V gene, CDR1 is MNHEY and CDR2 is SMNVEV (reference sequence). The CDR3 sequence is 13 residues long. DNA of the CDR3: TGTGCCAGCAGTTTTTCTCAGGCAGATACGCAGTATTTT. Its protein product is CASSFSQADTQYF.

The V call is TRBV6-4, the J call TRBJ2-7; TRBD2 matches 9 bases. In germline, CDR1 is MRHNA, CDR2 SNTAGT. The CDR3 consists of 15 residues. After removal of 6 bases from V and 0 bases from J, the junction contained 6 bases not matched to a gene. CDR3 loop: CASSKAGGTSYEQYF. As DNA, the CDR3 is TGTGCCAGCAGCAAAGCGGGGGGCACCTCCTACGAGCAGTACTTC.

V gene TRBV4-2 combines with J gene TRBJ2-5; 8 bases are a match to TRBD2. The junction had 4 bases not matched to a gene; V was cut back by 1 base and J by 3 bases. Germline CDR1 and CDR2: LGHNA and YNFKEQ. This CDR3 is 15 amino acids long. CDR3 region: CASSQGVTSEETQYF. CDR3 in DNA: TGTGCCAGCAGCCAAGGGGTGACTAGCGAAGAGACCCAGTACTTC.

This chain uses TRBV5-4 with TRBJ2-7, with a weak D call TRBD1 (5 bases). Trimming removed 4 bases from V and 4 bases from J, with 21 bases in between. Looked up from germline, CDR1 is SGHNT and CDR2 is YYREEE (reference sequence). The CDR3 consists of 16 residues. CDR3 protein: CASSLIQGMGQYEQYF. The CDR3 DNA is TGTGCCAGCAGCCTGATCCAGGGCATGGGCCAGTACGAGCAGTACTTC.

The V and J genes are TRBV15 and TRBJ1-1; a possible D gene is TRBD1 (5 bases). There are 18 residues in the CDR3. Trimming removed 0 bases from V and 3 bases from J, with 20 bases in between. The germline CDR1 and CDR2 sequences are LNHNV and YYDKDF (reference sequence). This CDR3 reads CATSRDRGGVVPDTEAFF. CDR3 DNA sequence: TGTGCCACCAGCAGAGATCGCGGGGGGGTTGTTCCGGACACTGAAGCTTTCTTT.

This clone was observed a few times. The gene calls are TRBV18 and TRBJ2-5; 8 bases agree with TRBD1. Germline V lookup: CDR1 KGHSH, CDR2 LQKENI. The CDR3 is 14 residues long. V lost 5 bases, J lost 5 bases, and 7 bases stayed unmatched. The CDR3 is CASSATGAGETQYF. CDR3 nucleotides: TGTGCCAGCTCAGCGACAGGGGCCGGGGAGACCCAGTACTTC.

J is TRBJ2-7 and V is TRBV2; 9 nucleotides agree with TRBD1. V dropped 6 bases and J dropped 6; count of bases not matched to a gene: 12. Per germline, CDR1 SNHLY and CDR2 FYNNEI. The CDR3 covers 15 residues. The CDR3 loop reads CASSGRDRALREQYF. DNA for the CDR3: TGTGCCAGCAGCGGCCGGGACAGGGCACTTCGCGAGCAGTACTTC.

The V call is TRBV2, the J call TRBJ2-1, with 9 bases fitting TRBD1. This CDR3 region has 18 residues. CDR1 and CDR2 (germline): SNHLY, FYNNEI. V gave up 7 bases and J gave up 8 bases; unmatched junction bases: 21. The CDR3 DNA reads TGTGCCAGCAACCCCGAGGTACCGGACAGGGGCCCTCTCGATGAGCAGTTCTTC. Translating it yields CASNPEVPDRGPLDEQFF. The variable domain in full, with the rest retrieved from reference TRBV2 and TRBJ2-1, is EPEVTQTPSHQVTQMGQEVILRCVPISNHLYFYWYRQILGQKVEFLVSFYNNEISEKSEIFDDQFSVERPDGSNFTLKIRSTKLEDSAMYFCASNPEVPDRGPLDEQFFGPGTRLTVL.

The rearrangement uses TRBV15 and TRBJ2-7; 10 bases fit TRBD2. V shed 0 bases, J shed 6 bases, and the junction held 11 bases outside the gene matches. CDR1 LNHNV and CDR2 YYDKDF come from the germline V gene (reference sequence). CDR3 length: 17 residues. CDR3 sequence: CATSRDRIAGGGREQYF. The CDR3 DNA reads as TGTGCCACCAGCAGAGATCGGATAGCGGGAGGAGGTCGCGAGCAGTACTTC.

The chain uses TRBV4-2 and TRBJ2-5; D call uncertain. The CDR3 is 16 residues long. The V and J ends lost 1 base and 5 bases respectively, with 17 bases between them. Per germline, CDR1 LGHNA and CDR2 YNFKEQ. CDR3 nucleotide sequence: TGTGCCAGCAGCCAAGGCTTGGCTAGTCGTCTGGAGACCCAGTACTTC. Its protein product is CASSQGLASRLETQYF.

The rearrangement joins TRBV12-5 to TRBJ2-2, with 9 bases fitting TRBD2. The junction had 14 bases not matched to a gene; V was cut back by 5 bases and J by 4 bases. Germline CDR1 is LGHNT and CDR2 is FRNRAP. CDR3 length: 18 residues. The CDR3, as DNA: TGTGCTAGTGGTGACATGGGGCGGGAGGGCCAAGGCACCGGGGAGCTGTTTTTT. Translated: CASGDMGREGQGTGELFF.

This chain links TRBV7-3 with TRBJ1-2; the match to TRBD1 covers 8 bases. The germline V gene has CDR1 SGHTA and CDR2 FQGTGA. The CDR3 runs to 11 residues. V was pared by 3 bases and J by 13 bases, with 4 bases of the junction left unmatched. CDR3 sequence (DNA): TGTGCCAGCAGCTTTGGACAGGGCCTCACCTTC. It is translated as CASSFGQGLTF.

The chain recombines TRBV18 with TRBJ1-4; D is undetermined. Germline V gene lookup returns CDR1 KGHSH and CDR2 LQKENI. V was shortened by 2 bases and J by 7 bases, with 17 bases between the two germline ends. This CDR3 contains 16 residues. CDR3: CASSPATPTVTEKLFF. The CDR3 bases are TGTGCCAGCTCACCAGCGACACCCACAGTCACTGAAAAACTGTTTTTT.

In its sample, this clone was seen once. V gene TRBV28 combines with J gene TRBJ2-5; possible D gene TRBD2, 6 bases. Trimming pared 6 bases from V and 1 base from J, leaving 21 bases between. There are 17 residues in the CDR3. CDR1 is MDHEN, CDR2 SYDVKM, per germline. The CDR3 here is CASRPPGVLSAQETQYF. The CDR3, as DNA: TGTGCCAGCAGACCCCCGGGGGTTTTGAGCGCCCAAGAGACCCAGTACTTC.

V gene TRBV28 combines with J gene TRBJ2-7; tentatively, D is TRBD1 (5 bases). The V end lost 7 bases, the J end lost 4 bases, and 14 bases lay between the germline ends. This CDR3 has 13 amino acids. Germline V gene sequence: CDR1 MDHEN, CDR2 SYDVKM. The CDR3 loop reads CASTPQGWYEQYF. DNA for the CDR3: TGTGCCAGCACCCCGCAGGGTTGGTACGAGCAGTACTTC.

The table lists this clone with a few counts. The J gene is TRBJ1-1, the V gene TRBV19, with a tentative D call TRBD1 (6 bases). The germline V gene encodes CDR1 LNHDA and CDR2 SQIVND (reference sequence). The CDR3 loop spans 18 amino acids. Between the trimmed V and J ends, which lost 7 bases and 1 base, there was a span of 25 bases. CDR3 sequence reads: CASTNTGTFYFPNTEAFF. CDR3 nucleotides: TGTGCCAGTACAAACACAGGGACCTTCTACTTCCCGAACACTGAAGCTTTCTTT.

This clone was seen only a few times. The chain is built from TRBV7-9 and TRBJ2-7, with a weak D call TRBD1 (6 bases). The CDR3 runs 15 residues. Per germline, CDR1 SEHNR and CDR2 FQNEAQ (reference sequence). Trimming pared 1 base from V and 3 bases from J, leaving 13 bases between. Here the CDR3 DNA reads TGTGCCAGCAGCTTAGACAGGGCGACGGGCTACGAGCAGTACTTC. Its translation: CASSLDRATGYEQYF.

The rearrangement joins TRBV5-4 to TRBJ1-1; 9 bases line up with TRBD1. Losses at the gene ends were 2 bases for V and 1 base for J; bases not matched to a gene: 3. The length of the CDR3 is 15 residues. Germline V lookup: CDR1 SGHNT, CDR2 YYREEE (reference sequence). The chain's CDR3 is CASSLPGQGNTEAFF. CDR3 bases: TGTGCCAGCAGCTTACCGGGACAGGGGAACACTGAAGCTTTCTTT.

V gene TRBV27 combines with J gene TRBJ2-7, with 7 nucleotides matching TRBD1. CDR1 MNHEY and CDR2 SMNVEV come from the germline V gene (reference sequence). CDR3 length: 14 amino acids. With 5 bases clipped from V and 3 bases from J, the junction kept 7 bases outside the gene matches. The CDR3 region has the DNA TGTGCCAGCAGTGAAGGGACAGCTTTCTACGAGCAGTACTTC. It codes for CASSEGTAFYEQYF.

The V gene is TRBV28, the J gene TRBJ1-6; D is uncertain. V was cut by 10 bases and J by 4 bases, with 17 bases left in between. CDR1 and CDR2 from the germline V gene are MDHEN and SYDVKM. CDR3 length: 15 amino acids. Here the CDR3 reads CATRNKRGYNSPLHF. Written as DNA, the CDR3 is TGTGCCACCAGAAATAAAAGAGGGTATAATTCACCCCTCCACTTT.

This clone was seen a few times. The chain links TRBV5-1 to TRBJ1-1, with a possible D match to TRBD1 (5 bases). V lost 4 bases and J lost 1, with 11 bases in between. From germline, CDR1 is SGHRS and CDR2 YFSETQ. The CDR3 length is 14 residues. The CDR3 DNA reads TGCGCCAGCAGCATATTGACAGAGAACACTGAAGCTTTCTTT. This encodes CASSILTENTEAFF.

The chain links TRBV19 to TRBJ1-4, with 9 nucleotides matching TRBD1. Unmatched junction bases numbered 5, after V lost 6 bases and J lost 6 bases. Germline lookup yields CDR1 LNHDA and CDR2 SQIVND (reference sequence). The CDR3 has 14 amino acids. For the CDR3, the DNA is TGTGCCAGTAGGGGGACAGGGAGGGATGAAAAACTGTTTTTT. Amino acid sequence: CASRGTGRDEKLFF.

This chain connects TRBV5-6 to TRBJ2-1; 12 nucleotides agree with TRBD2. The CDR3 consists of 16 residues. Germline assignment: CDR1 SGHDT and CDR2 YYEEEE. J lost 5 bases, V lost 5 bases, and 8 bases had no gene match. In nucleotides, the CDR3 is TGTGCCAGCAGTTCCGGGACTAGCGGGTTCCACAATGAGCAGTTCTTC. Translating it yields CASSSGTSGFHNEQFF.